This T cell receptor beta chain was captured by sequencing in a study of T cell responses to AZD1222 COVID-19 vaccine. Study-level background: Pooling was applied to second doses at about 4 or about 12 weeks. General study results and limits: Reports indicate that nearly half of spike-specific TCRs are directed at unmutated variant regions. A rise in Spike-specific TCR breadth and depth followed two AZD1222 doses. White British ancestry dominated among donors, who included more females, and clonal diversity was possibly underestimated.

As to this clone: Its target is not known.

Sequencing was performed with immunoSEQ multiplex PCR; in TCRdb, only in-frame clones are kept and a portion is missing. The table includes some 150,000 clones, over 85% detected once. Here the sequenced sample was peripheral blood, taken on day 0 of AZD1222 vaccination. This clonotype was sampled from an adult in good health.

This CDR3 is CASSPGLAGGWGTDTQYF. The DNA of the CDR3 is TGTGCCAGCAGCCCCGGACTAGCGGGGGGCTGGGGCACAGATACGCAGTATTTT. The rearrangement links TRBV7-2 to TRBJ2-3; 14 bases match TRBD2. The CDR3 contains 18 residues. J lost 1 base, V lost 5 bases, and 8 bases had no gene match. Per the germline V gene, CDR1 is SGHTA and CDR2 is FQGNSA.